The 3 T cell receptor beta chains below come from one sample, sequenced in a study of blood T cell repertoires in COVID-19. Generated by immunoSEQ multiplex PCR, the TCRdb table keeps only in-frame clones and is missing some. The profile shows hundreds of thousands of clones, more than 80% of them singletons. The source material was peripheral blood. These receptors originate from a woman in her twenties or thirties with COVID-19, enrolled during active disease.

In DNA form, the CDR3 reads TGTGCCAGCAGCCTGGCAGGGCGAGAGACCCAGTACTTC. Encoded protein: CASSLAGRETQYF. The chain employs TRBV6-5 and TRBJ2-5; possibly TRBD1 for D (5 bases). The CDR3 has 13 amino acids. Germline V gives CDR1 MNHEY, CDR2 SVGAGI. With 6 bases removed from V and 4 bases from J, the gap between germline ends came to 12 bases.

This clone is a singleton in its sample. The J gene is TRBJ2-5, the V gene TRBV11-2; 7 nucleotides match TRBD2. Trimming cost V 0 bases and J 5 bases; bases outside gene matches: 0. Germline V CDR1 and CDR2: SGHAT, FQNNGV. This CDR3 is built from 13 residues. CDR3 amino acids: CASSLEGGETQYF. The CDR3, as DNA: TGTGCCAGCAGCTTAGAGGGGGGGGAGACCCAGTACTTC.

This rearrangement joins TRBV10-3 to TRBJ2-1, with D perhaps TRBD2 (6 bases). V lost 7 bases to trimming and J lost 6 bases, with 16 bases between them. The CDR3 is made up of 14 amino acids. In germline, CDR1 is ENHRY, CDR2 SYGVKD. In DNA form, the CDR3 reads TGTGCCATCAAGCACGAACTAGCTGGCAATGAGCAGTTCTTC. It is translated as CAIKHELAGNEQFF.